This T cell receptor (beta chain) appears in the sequencing data of a study of T cells expressing NK-cell markers. Study in general: One of eight sequenced donors was HCMV-seronegative; the other seven were seropositive.

Each CDR3 protein gets one entry in TCRdb, which reprocessed the 5' RACE reads and gives no DNA. Recorded for this sample: roughly 300,000 distinct CDR3 sequences. Per germline, CDR1 SQVTM and CDR2 ANQGSEA. The CDR3 is 13 amino acids. V is TRBV29-1 and J is TRBJ1-5. This clonotype was obtained from a woman between 18 and 70 years old in good health. The material sequenced was blood T cells: a sorted CD56 or NKG2C T cell subset, CD4+ or CD8+ T cells, or bulk PBMC T cells (not recorded which). The CDR3 spells CSVEADSNQPQHF.